Following are 18 T cell receptor beta chains from one sample sequenced in a study of blood T cell repertoires in COVID-19. Libraries were prepared by immunoSEQ multiplex PCR; TCRdb keeps only in-frame clonotypes and omits some of them. The table records some 220,000 clones, about 83% of them present only once. Sequenced sample: peripheral blood. All receptors come from a woman aged 30 to 39 with COVID-19, enrolled during active disease.

With regard to this clone: It may be a read error: a sequence one base away is much more abundant. Other DNA sequences in this specimen translate into the identical CDR3. The rearrangement joins TRBV2 to TRBJ1-2, with 9 nucleotides matching TRBD1. This CDR3 region has 13 residues. Germline values: CDR1 SNHLY, CDR2 FYNNEI. CDR3 sequence reads: CASSGQGTYGYTF. The DNA for the CDR3 is TGTGCCAGTTCCGGACAGGGGACATATGGCTATACCTTC. The complete variable domain, with remaining parts taken from reference TRBV2 and TRBJ1-2, reads EPEVTQTPSHQVTQMGQEVILRCVPISNHLYFYWYRQILGQKVEFLVSFYNNEISEKSEIFDDQFSVERPDGSNFTLKIRSTKLEDSAMYFCASSGQGTYGYTFGSGTRLTVV.

The rearrangement links TRBV30 to TRBJ2-1, with 8 positions matching TRBD2. Germline V gene sequence: CDR1 GTSNPN, CDR2 SVGIG (reference sequence). The CDR3 runs 18 residues. V shed 0 bases, J shed 0 bases, and the junction held 10 bases outside the gene matches. The CDR3 DNA reads as TGTGCCTGGAGTGTCCTCCTCCACAGCGGGAGCTCCTACAATGAGCAGTTCTTC. Translation: CAWSVLLHSGSSYNEQFF. Together with reference TRBV30 and TRBJ2-1, the CDR3 gives the full variable domain: SQTIHQWPATLVQPVGSPLSLECTVEGTSNPNLYWYRQAAGRGLQLLFYSVGIGQISSEVPQNLSASRPQDRQFILSSKKLLLSDSGFYLCAWSVLLHSGSSYNEQFFGPGTRLTVL.

V gene TRBV9 combines with J gene TRBJ2-7; weak D call: TRBD2 (6 bases). Trimming pared 2 bases from V and 6 bases from J, leaving 12 bases between. Germline V CDR1 and CDR2: SGDLS, YYNGEE. The CDR3 has 13 amino acids. The CDR3 bases are TGTGCCAGCAGCGTGGGACTGACCTCCGAGCAGTACTTC. Protein product: CASSVGLTSEQYF.

The chain has TRBV28 and TRBJ1-2, with unresolved D. Germline assignment: CDR1 MDHEN and CDR2 SYDVKM. There are 16 residues in the CDR3. V dropped 6 bases and J dropped 0 bases, with 17 bases sitting between them. This CDR3 reads CASRDEAVRTNYGYTF. In nucleotides, the CDR3 is TGTGCCAGCAGGGATGAGGCAGTTAGGACTAACTATGGCTACACCTTC.

The chain links TRBV2 to TRBJ2-3, with 8 positions matching TRBD2. CDR3 size: 11 residues. Trimming took 7 bases from V and 15 from J; bases not matched to a gene: 9. The germline CDR1 and CDR2 sequences are SNHLY and FYNNEI. The CDR3 region has the DNA TGTGCCAGCATGGAGCGGGGGCCCTCCTATTTT. Translation gives CASMERGPSYF.

This chain uses TRBV4-2 with TRBJ2-3; 9 bases align to TRBD2. The CDR3 runs to 16 residues. Germline V gives CDR1 LGHNA, CDR2 YNFKEQ. V lost 0 bases and J lost 6; bases outside the gene matches: 7. The CDR3 nucleotides are TGTGCCAGCAGCCAAGACCCCCTAGCGGGACTCGATACGCAGTATTTT. This gives the protein CASSQDPLAGLDTQYF.

J is TRBJ2-3 and V is TRBV28; TRBD1 is a possible D gene (5 bases). The CDR3 has 13 amino acids. Germline V lookup: CDR1 MDHEN, CDR2 SYDVKM. Deletions cut 8 bases from V and 4 bases from J, with 13 bases between. CDR3 amino acids: CASGPGLADTQYF. CDR3 DNA: TGTGCCAGCGGGCCAGGGTTGGCAGATACGCAGTATTTT.

The chain has TRBV10-3 and TRBJ2-3; 10 bases are shared with TRBD2. Germline V lookup: CDR1 ENHRY, CDR2 SYGVKD. V dropped 2 bases and J dropped 0; count of bases not matched to a gene: 8. The CDR3 is 18 amino acids. As DNA, the CDR3 is TGTGCCATCAGTGAGGAAACTAGCGGGGTCTCTAGCACAGATACGCAGTATTTT. Translation: CAISEETSGVSSTDTQYF.

The chain has TRBV5-6 and TRBJ2-7; 8 bases match TRBD2. The CDR3 contains 15 residues. Unmatched junction bases numbered 12, after V lost 0 bases and J lost 10 bases. Germline lookup yields CDR1 SGHDT and CDR2 YYEEEE. The CDR3 spells CASSLVGREVDPQYF. CDR3 DNA sequence: TGTGCCAGCAGCTTGGTGGGGCGGGAGGTAGATCCCCAGTACTTC.

V gene TRBV5-1 combines with J gene TRBJ2-2; no definite D call. The germline V and J ends were trimmed by 6 bases and 1 base, with 13 bases remaining between them. Germline V lookup: CDR1 SGHRS, CDR2 YFSETQ. The CDR3 totals 15 residues. The CDR3 here is CASNLESKNTGELFF. The CDR3 nucleotides read TGCGCCAGCAATTTGGAGAGTAAGAACACCGGGGAGCTGTTTTTT.

V usage is TRBV7-9 and J usage is TRBJ1-6; maybe TRBD1 (5 bases). Germline V lookup: CDR1 SEHNR, CDR2 FQNEAQ (reference sequence). Trimming left V 5 bases short and J 9 bases short, with 14 bases between. The CDR3 spans 14 residues. The CDR3 nucleotides are TGTGCCAGCAGCCGGGTGGGTCAGGGTTCACCCCTCCACTTT. It encodes CASSRVGQGSPLHF.

The rearrangement links TRBV19 to TRBJ1-1, with D possibly matching TRBD1 (6 bases). V lost 9 bases and J 0 bases, leaving 11 bases between the germline ends. The CDR3 runs to 13 residues. Germline CDR1 LNHDA, CDR2 SQIVND (reference sequence). The CDR3 nucleotides read TGTGCCAGCGGCGGGGGCCTGAACACTGAAGCTTTCTTT. Translation: CASGGGLNTEAFF.

V usage is TRBV29-1 and J usage is TRBJ1-1, with D possibly matching TRBD1 (6 bases). Germline loops: CDR1 SQVTM, CDR2 ANQGSEA. This CDR3 region has 13 residues. Trimming removed 4 bases from V and 5 bases from J, with 14 bases in between. CDR3 amino acids: CSVARQGQTEAFF. The CDR3 DNA is TGCAGCGTTGCCCGGCAGGGGCAAACTGAAGCTTTCTTT.

The V gene is TRBV6-2 or TRBV6-3, the J gene TRBJ1-5; D ambiguous. Germline assignment: CDR1 MNHEY and CDR2 SVGEGT. V dropped 0 bases and J dropped 7 bases, with 16 bases sitting between them. This CDR3 spans 16 amino acids. CDR3 region: CASSYSSEGSGQPQHF. The CDR3 DNA sequence: TGTGCCAGCAGTTACTCTAGTGAGGGCTCGGGGCAGCCCCAGCATTTT.

This chain links TRBV28 with TRBJ2-1; D is perhaps TRBD1 (6 bases). Looked up from germline, CDR1 is MDHEN and CDR2 is SYDVKM. V lost 4 bases and J lost 4, with 17 bases in between. The CDR3 is 16 residues long. This CDR3 is CASSSHGQGTYNEQFF. The CDR3 DNA reads TGTGCCAGCAGTTCCCACGGGCAGGGGACGTACAATGAGCAGTTCTTC.

The chain couples TRBV9 to TRBJ1-6, with 7 bases aligning to TRBD1. This CDR3 has 15 amino acids. V was pared by 3 bases and J by 7 bases, with 7 bases of the junction left unmatched. CDR1 and CDR2 from the germline V gene are SGDLS and YYNGEE. CDR3 coding DNA: TGTGCCAGCAGCGAGGAGGGGGCGGGCAATTCACCCCTCCACTTT. Protein: CASSEEGAGNSPLHF. The whole variable domain, filled in from reference TRBV9 and TRBJ1-6, reads DSGVTQTPKHLITATGQRVTLRCSPRSGDLSVYWYQQSLDQGLQFLIQYYNGEERAKGNILERFSAQQFPDLHSELNLSSLELGDSALYFCASSEEGAGNSPLHFGNGTRLTVT.

V gene TRBV7-2 combines with J gene TRBJ1-5; perhaps TRBD1 as D (5 bases). Trimming cost V 3 bases and J 0 bases, with 9 bases left between them. The CDR3 loop spans 15 amino acids. CDR1 and CDR2 (germline): SGHTA, FQGNSA. The CDR3 bases are TGTGCCAGCAGCTTTGCAGGGAATAGCAATCAGCCCCAGCATTTT. Translation gives CASSFAGNSNQPQHF.

The V call is TRBV11-3, the J call TRBJ2-5; a weak D match, TRBD1 (6 bases). CDR3 length equals 13 residues. V dropped 2 bases and J dropped 4 bases, with 8 bases sitting between them. CDR1 is SGHNT, CDR2 YENEEA, per germline. As DNA, the CDR3 is TGTGCCAGCAGCTTATCAGGGGTAGAGACCCAGTACTTC. This gives the protein CASSLSGVETQYF.